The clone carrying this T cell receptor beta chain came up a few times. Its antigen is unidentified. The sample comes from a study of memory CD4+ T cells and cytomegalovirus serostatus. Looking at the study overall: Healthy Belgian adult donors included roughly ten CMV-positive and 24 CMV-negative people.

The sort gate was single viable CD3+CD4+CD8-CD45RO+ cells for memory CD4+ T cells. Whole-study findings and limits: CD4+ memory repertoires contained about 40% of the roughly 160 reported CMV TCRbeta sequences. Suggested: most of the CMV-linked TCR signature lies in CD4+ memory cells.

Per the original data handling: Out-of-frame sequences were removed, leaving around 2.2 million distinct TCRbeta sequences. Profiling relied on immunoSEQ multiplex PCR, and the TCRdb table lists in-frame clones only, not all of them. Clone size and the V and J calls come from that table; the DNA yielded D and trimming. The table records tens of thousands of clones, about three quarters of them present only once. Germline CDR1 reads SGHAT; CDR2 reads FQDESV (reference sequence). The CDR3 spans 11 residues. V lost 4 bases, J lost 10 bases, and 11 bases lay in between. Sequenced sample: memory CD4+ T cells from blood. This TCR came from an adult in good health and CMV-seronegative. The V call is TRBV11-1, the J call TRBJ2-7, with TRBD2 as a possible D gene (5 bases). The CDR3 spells CASSSRAVQYF. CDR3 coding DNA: TGTGCCAGCAGCTCGAGGGCGGTTCAGTACTTC.